The rows below give T cell receptor beta chains drawn from one sample of a study of early T cells in non-severe SARS-CoV-2 infection. TCRdb redid the calling of the 5' RACE reads with MiXCR, one entry per CDR3 protein. In the table there are about 48,000 distinct CDR3 sequences, more than 5.5% of which are singletons. The sequenced sample was whole blood, obtained at baseline. All receptors come from an adult who was a healthcare worker with PCR-confirmed SARS-CoV-2 infection or an uninfected control (not recorded which). CDR3s include the opening cysteine and the closing phenylalanine or tryptophan. A D gene is named only where the DNA matches it firmly. Not all rows give a size; the values are once, few, many and, for expanded clones, a class.

DNA: TGTGCCAGCACCCGCAGGGGAAACACTGAAGCTTTCTTT; CDR3: CASTRRGNTEAFF; J: TRBJ1-1; D: .; V: TRBV12-3/TRBV12-4; size: few
DNA: TGTGCCAGCAGCGGGATCGAGCAGTACTTC; CDR3: CASSGIEQYF; J: TRBJ2-7; D: .; V: TRBV5-5; size: few
DNA: TGCAGTGCGGAGGTAAACAATGAGCAGTTCTTC; CDR3: CSAEVNNEQFF; J: TRBJ2-1; D: .; V: TRBV20-1; size: many
DNA: TGTGCCAGCAGCCTCCCACCCCGACTAGCGGGAGGGGTCAATGAGCAGTTCTTC; CDR3: CASSLPPRLAGGVNEQFF; J: TRBJ2-1; D: TRBD2; V: TRBV7-9; size: many
DNA: TGCAGCGTCCAAGGGTCAGGGATGAAATTCTCCTACGAGCAGTACTTC; CDR3: CSVQGSGMKFSYEQYF; J: TRBJ2-7; D: .; V: TRBV29-1; size: few
DNA: TGCGCCAGCAGCCAAGACCACAGACTAGCGGGAAAAGATACGCAGTATTTT; CDR3: CASSQDHRLAGKDTQYF; J: TRBJ2-3; D: TRBD2; V: TRBV4-1; size: few
DNA: TGTGCCAGCAGTTTAGCGCGGGGGGAGACTGAAGCTTTCTTT; CDR3: CASSLARGETEAFF; J: TRBJ1-1; D: .; V: TRBV12-3/TRBV12-4; size: .
DNA: TGTGCCAGCAGCCGAGGACAGGGCAATCAGCCCCAGCATTTT; CDR3: CASSRGQGNQPQHF; J: TRBJ1-5; D: TRBD1; V: TRBV3-1; size: many
DNA: TGTGCCAGCAGTTGGGGGGCTTACTTCTACGAGCAGTACTTC; CDR3: CASSWGAYFYEQYF; J: TRBJ2-7; D: .; V: TRBV27; size: .
DNA: TGTGCCAGCAGTTTACCCGGGACTAGCGGGAGTTCTGAGCAGTTCTTC; CDR3: CASSLPGTSGSSEQFF; J: TRBJ2-1; D: TRBD2; V: TRBV28; size: few
DNA: TGCAGTGCCCTGGACAGGGCGGGTACTGAAGCTTTCTTT; CDR3: CSALDRAGTEAFF; J: TRBJ1-1; D: TRBD1; V: TRBV20-1; size: few
DNA: TGTGCCACCCGAGGGGGGCAACATCGCCGCTACGAGCAGTACTTC; CDR3: CATRGGQHRRYEQYF; J: TRBJ2-7; D: .; V: TRBV2; size: many
DNA: TGCGCCAGCCGATCCGCGGGCCTCAGCACAGATACGCAGTATTTT; CDR3: CASRSAGLSTDTQYF; J: TRBJ2-3; D: .; V: TRBV5-1; size: few
DNA: TGCGCCAGCAGCCCCTTAGGACTAGCGGTGAGAACCGGGGAGCTGTTTTTT; CDR3: CASSPLGLAVRTGELFF; J: TRBJ2-2; D: TRBD2; V: TRBV4-3; size: many
DNA: TGTGCCAGCAGTGACTCCGTGTTCTCCTACAATGAGCAGTTCTTC; CDR3: CASSDSVFSYNEQFF; J: TRBJ2-1; D: .; V: TRBV6-4; size: many
DNA: TGTGCCAGCAGCCCCACAGGGAACAATCAGCCCCAGCATTTT; CDR3: CASSPTGNNQPQHF; J: TRBJ1-5; D: .; V: TRBV7-9; size: .
DNA: TGTGCCAGTAAGAGGGGCCAAGGCGGCAATCAGCCCCAGCATTTT; CDR3: CASKRGQGGNQPQHF; J: TRBJ1-5; D: .; V: TRBV19; size: many
DNA: TGCAGCGTTGAGCCAGGGGTCGGACAGCCCCAGCATTTT; CDR3: CSVEPGVGQPQHF; J: TRBJ1-5; D: .; V: TRBV29-1; size: many
DNA: TGTGCCAGCTCACAAACCAGGGGTAGCAATCAGCCCCAGCATTTT; CDR3: CASSQTRGSNQPQHF; J: TRBJ1-5; D: .; V: TRBV18; size: many
DNA: TGCAGCGCGGGGGATTACGAGCAGTACTTC; CDR3: CSAGDYEQYF; J: TRBJ2-7; D: .; V: TRBV29-1; size: few
DNA: TGTGCCAGCAGCTTGGATCCCCAGACCCAGTACTTC; CDR3: CASSLDPQTQYF; J: TRBJ2-5; D: .; V: TRBV5-5; size: few
DNA: TGTGCCAGCAGCTTGGAAGTGACGATTTCCTACGAGCAGTACTTC; CDR3: CASSLEVTISYEQYF; J: TRBJ2-7; D: .; V: TRBV5-5; size: few
DNA: TGCGCCAGCAGTGAAGTAGCGGGAGGGCCGAATGAGCAGTTCTTC; CDR3: CASSEVAGGPNEQFF; J: TRBJ2-1; D: TRBD2; V: TRBV10-2; size: .
DNA: TGTGCCAGTAGTATGGACAGGGTAGGCGAGCAGTACTTC; CDR3: CASSMDRVGEQYF; J: TRBJ2-7; D: TRBD1; V: TRBV19; size: .
DNA: TGTGCCAGCAGCTTAGCGGGAGGTTTAAAGGGGAATGAGCAGTTCTTC; CDR3: CASSLAGGLKGNEQFF; J: TRBJ2-1; D: .; V: TRBV7-9; size: .
DNA: TGCGCCAGCAGCCAAGCCGGAACCAGGAGCTCCTACAATGAGCAGTTCTTC; CDR3: CASSQAGTRSSYNEQFF; J: TRBJ2-1; D: .; V: TRBV4-3; size: .
DNA: TGTGCCAGAGGGGCGGACGAGCAGTACTTC; CDR3: CARGADEQYF; J: TRBJ2-7; D: .; V: TRBV27; size: .
DNA: TGTGCCACCAGCGGGACAACTACACAACACAATGAGCAGTTCTTC; CDR3: CATSGTTTQHNEQFF; J: TRBJ2-1; D: .; V: TRBV24-1; size: .
DNA: TGTGCCAGCAGCTTAGGGACCAACAATGAGCAGTTCTTC; CDR3: CASSLGTNNEQFF; J: TRBJ2-1; D: .; V: TRBV7-8; size: .
DNA: TGTGCCAGCAGCGTAGCTCCCTCAAGAGAGACCCAGTACTTC; CDR3: CASSVAPSRETQYF; J: TRBJ2-5; D: .; V: TRBV9; size: .
DNA: TGCGCCAGCAGCCAGGGATCAGGGGTCATATTCTACAATGAGCAGTTCTTC; CDR3: CASSQGSGVIFYNEQFF; J: TRBJ2-1; D: .; V: TRBV4-1; size: few
DNA: TGTGCCAGTAGTCCCGGGACAGGGCTTTTCATGAACACTGAAGCTTTCTTT; CDR3: CASSPGTGLFMNTEAFF; J: TRBJ1-1; D: TRBD1; V: TRBV19; size: once
DNA: TGTGCCAGCAGTTATGGGACTAGCGGGAGGATGAAGCAGTTCTTC; CDR3: CASSYGTSGRMKQFF; J: TRBJ2-1; D: TRBD2; V: TRBV6-6; size: few
DNA: TGCAGCGTTGGGACTAGCGGGAGTAGCCACGAGCAGTACTTC; CDR3: CSVGTSGSSHEQYF; J: TRBJ2-7; D: TRBD2; V: TRBV29-1; size: .
DNA: TGTGCCAGTGGGGTTAAGGATACGCAGTATTTT; CDR3: CASGVKDTQYF; J: TRBJ2-3; D: .; V: TRBV2; size: many
DNA: .; CDR3: CASSPIAVTNENCFF; J: TRBJ1-4; D: .; V: TRBV28; size: .
DNA: TGCGCCAGCAGGCGGGACAGCACCTATGGCTACACCTTC; CDR3: CASRRDSTYGYTF; J: TRBJ1-2; D: TRBD1; V: TRBV10-2; size: .
DNA: TGTGCCAGCAGTACCCTAGCGGGAGGACCTGAGCAGTTCTTC; CDR3: CASSTLAGGPEQFF; J: TRBJ2-1; D: TRBD2; V: TRBV28; size: many
DNA: TGTGCCAGCTCACCACAGGGTAATCAGCCCCAGCATTTT; CDR3: CASSPQGNQPQHF; J: TRBJ1-5; D: .; V: TRBV18; size: many
DNA: TGTGCCAGCAGTTTATCCCGTCCCCGCCATCAGCCCCAGCATTTT; CDR3: CASSLSRPRHQPQHF; J: TRBJ1-5; D: .; V: TRBV12-3/TRBV12-4; size: .
DNA: TGCAGTGCCCAGAGGACTAGCGGGGCCGACGAGCAGTACTTC; CDR3: CSAQRTSGADEQYF; J: TRBJ2-7; D: TRBD2; V: TRBV20-1; size: .
DNA: TGTGCCAGCAGCTTAGTTGGAACGGAGACCTACAATGAGCAGTTCTTC; CDR3: CASSLVGTETYNEQFF; J: TRBJ2-1; D: .; V: TRBV7-8; size: many
DNA: TGTGCCAGCAGCCCAGGGGGTCTCACCGGGGAGCTGTTTTTT; CDR3: CASSPGGLTGELFF; J: TRBJ2-2; D: TRBD1; V: TRBV11-3; size: many
DNA: TGCAGTGCTGAGATAGCGGGAGATGAGACCCAGTACTTC; CDR3: CSAEIAGDETQYF; J: TRBJ2-5; D: TRBD2; V: TRBV20-1; size: many
DNA: TGTGCCAGCAGTTACCAGGGGCGCGAGCAGTACTTC; CDR3: CASSYQGREQYF; J: TRBJ2-7; D: .; V: TRBV6-6; size: many
DNA: TGCGCCAGCAGCCGAGGGACGGAAAGAAATTCACCCCTCCACTTT; CDR3: CASSRGTERNSPLHF; J: TRBJ1-6; D: .; V: TRBV5-1; size: .
DNA: TGTGCCAGCAGTTATGCGGGAGGGAGGTACGAGCAGTACTTC; CDR3: CASSYAGGRYEQYF; J: TRBJ2-7; D: TRBD2; V: TRBV12-3/TRBV12-4; size: .
DNA: TGTGCCAGCAGTGGCCCGGGACAGGGGGAGGCAGATACGCAGTATTTT; CDR3: CASSGPGQGEADTQYF; J: TRBJ2-3; D: TRBD1; V: TRBV28; size: few
DNA: TGTGCCAGCAGTCCAAATTGGGATACGCAGTATTTT; CDR3: CASSPNWDTQYF; J: TRBJ2-3; D: .; V: TRBV27; size: .
DNA: TGCAGCGCCCAAGGGGGCAGGGGCTACGAGCAGTACTTC; CDR3: CSAQGGRGYEQYF; J: TRBJ2-7; D: TRBD1; V: TRBV29-1; size: many
DNA: TGTGCCAGCAGTTACTCGGGGCTAGCGGGAGGATCGAACACCGGGGAGCTGTTTTTT; CDR3: CASSYSGLAGGSNTGELFF; J: TRBJ2-2; D: TRBD2; V: TRBV6-6; size: few
DNA: TGTGCCAGCAGCCCGACTAGCGGGTTATCCTACGAGCAGTACTTC; CDR3: CASSPTSGLSYEQYF; J: TRBJ2-7; D: TRBD2; V: TRBV11-2; size: many